Listed below are T cell receptor beta chains from one sample, sequenced in a study of T-cell memory formation after mild COVID-19. In TCRdb, the 5' RACE reads were re-called with MiXCR into one record per CDR3 protein. The table records about 15,000 distinct CDR3 sequences, about 21% of them present only once. The material sequenced was PBMCs or a T cell subset sorted from them (not recorded which). Receptors were obtained from an adult woman who had mild COVID-19 (a few samples of this study predate the infection). Cell type and time point are not known. The CDR3 runs from the conserved cysteine through the conserved F or W. A D gene is named only where the DNA matches it firmly. Clone size, where shown, is once, few, many, or a class for clones that have expanded.

d_call cdr3_length j_call v_call clone_size cdr3_aa cdr3_nt
- 19 TRBJ1-2 TRBV29-1 many CSVEKGPPRGTATNYGYTF TGCAGCGTTGAAAAAGGCCCTCCACGCGGGACGGCGACTAACTATGGCTACACCTTC
TRBD2 17 TRBJ2-3 TRBV15 many CATSRDPPGGPPDTQYF TGTGCCACCAGCAGAGATCCCCCGGGAGGGCCTCCAGATACGCAGTATTTT
- 19 TRBJ2-2 TRBV13 many CASSLGAIGGVGPVGELFF TGTGCCAGCAGCTTAGGAGCCATCGGGGGAGTGGGTCCAGTCGGGGAGCTGTTTTTT
- 13 TRBJ1-2 TRBV4-1 many CASSQAQGDGYTF TGCGCCAGCAGCCAAGCGCAGGGTGATGGCTACACCTTC
TRBD2 17 TRBJ2-1 TRBV5-1 many CASSPLGGLAGHNEQFF TGCGCCAGCAGCCCTCTAGGGGGACTAGCGGGACACAATGAGCAGTTCTTC
- 15 TRBJ2-2 TRBV4-1 medium-sized CASSQDLEYTGELFF TGCGCCAGCAGCCAAGATCTGGAGTACACCGGGGAGCTGTTTTTT
- 14 TRBJ2-2 TRBV7-9 many CASSLWTDTGELFF TGTGCCAGCAGCTTATGGACAGACACCGGGGAGCTGTTTTTT
- 15 TRBJ2-7 TRBV12-3/TRBV12-4 many CASTLGISSAYEQYF TGTGCCAGCACCTTAGGTATCTCGAGCGCCTACGAGCAGTACTTC
- 16 TRBJ2-6 TRBV5-5 many CASSLPGPPGANVLTF TGTGCCAGCAGCCTTCCCGGGCCTCCCGGGGCCAACGTCCTGACTTTC
TRBD1 15 TRBJ1-1 TRBV15 - CATSRQTGGNTEAFF TGTGCCACCAGCAGACAAACAGGGGGCAACACTGAAGCTTTCTTT
TRBD1 16 TRBJ2-6 TRBV29-1 many CSVGGTGEVGANVLTF TGCAGCGTTGGCGGGACAGGGGAGGTTGGGGCCAACGTCCTGACTTTC
TRBD2 14 TRBJ2-5 TRBV20-1 many CSANSGGAEETQYF TGCAGTGCCAATAGCGGGGGGGCCGAAGAGACCCAGTACTTC
TRBD2 14 TRBJ2-7 TRBV15 many CATARTRNSYEQYF TGTGCCACCGCAAGGACTAGAAACTCCTACGAGCAGTACTTC
TRBD2 16 TRBJ2-1 TRBV5-1 many CASSSSGGLSYNEQFF TGCGCCAGCAGCTCTAGCGGGGGCCTGTCCTACAATGAGCAGTTCTTC
- 14 TRBJ1-4 TRBV3-1 many CASLSPGVEEKLFF TGTGCCAGCCTATCTCCCGGGGTGGAGGAAAAACTGTTTTTT
TRBD1 20 TRBJ2-5 TRBV24-1 many CATSDSLGRSGTGGLETQYF TGTGCCACCAGTGACTCACTAGGAAGGTCCGGGACAGGGGGCTTAGAGACCCAGTACTTC